The 14 T cell receptor beta chains given below trace back to one sample, sequenced in a study of a mutant IDH1 vaccine in newly diagnosed glioma. Time point described: baseline, week 1 (first vaccination visit). As to treatment: pre-vaccination baseline after standard-of-care therapy. Some clones are missing from TCRdb's copy, which holds only in-frame ones; the method was immunoSEQ multiplex PCR. The data show about 21,000 clones, about 85% seen once. Sequenced material: PBMCs, taken from a glioma patient treated with radiotherapy, temozolomide or both. All receptors come from a man in his forties or fifties with glioma.

The rearrangement joins TRBV5-6 to TRBJ1-5; tentative D call: TRBD1 (5 bases). Trimming removed 2 bases at V and 4 bases at J, with 13 bases between. The CDR3 has 15 amino acids. The V gene's germline CDR1 is SGHDT and CDR2 YYEEEE. This chain's CDR3 is CASSLGVAGNQPQHF. CDR3 bases: TGTGCCAGCAGCTTAGGGGTGGCCGGGAATCAGCCCCAGCATTTT. Complete variable domain (other parts from reference TRBV5-6 and TRBJ1-5): DAGVTQSPTHLIKTRGQQVTLRCSPKSGHDTVSWYQQALGQGPQFIFQYYEEEERQRGNFPDRFSGHQFPNYSSELNVNALLLGDSALYLCASSLGVAGNQPQHFGDGTRLSIL.

V and J are TRBV19 and TRBJ2-7; 9 positions match TRBD1. The CDR3 is made up of 13 amino acids. Germline assignment: CDR1 LNHDA and CDR2 SQIVND (reference sequence). V trimming: 5 bases; J trimming: 5 bases; junction bases outside the gene matches: 4. The CDR3 here is CASSLRQGDEQYF. DNA for the CDR3: TGTGCCAGTAGTCTGCGACAGGGGGACGAGCAGTACTTC.

The V gene is TRBV21-1, the J gene TRBJ1-2. TRBV21-1 is a pseudogene segment. The length of the CDR3 is 11 residues. CDR3 region: CASTEPLGYTF. The CDR3 DNA follows: TGTGCCAGCACCGAGCCATTGGGCTACACCTTC.

The rearrangement joins TRBV28 to TRBJ1-3, with a weak D call TRBD1 (5 bases). The CDR3 sequence is 16 residues long. Per germline, CDR1 MDHEN and CDR2 SYDVKM. The V and J ends lost 6 bases and 5 bases respectively, with 20 bases between them. CDR3 nucleotide sequence: TGTGCCAGCAGAGAGGGCGACGGTTGGGGGAGAAACACCATATATTTT. This sequence encodes CASREGDGWGRNTIYF.

This clone has only a few counts. The chain carries TRBV28 and TRBJ1-4, with a tentative D call TRBD1 (5 bases). CDR1 and CDR2 (germline): MDHEN, SYDVKM. This CDR3 comprises 13 residues. The ends were cut back, 6 bases at V and 13 bases at J, with 18 bases in the middle. The DNA of the CDR3 is TGTGCCAGCAGGCCTGCTTATGGGGGAACACTGTTTTTT. Translating it yields CASRPAYGGTLFF.

This chain connects TRBV2 to TRBJ2-1, with TRBD2 matching 10 bases. This CDR3 is built from 14 residues. The trim removed 7 bases at V and 4 bases at J, leaving 4 bases unmatched. Looked up from germline, CDR1 is SNHLY and CDR2 is FYNNEI. CDR3 loop: CASTAGGLYNEQFF. CDR3 DNA sequence: TGTGCCAGCACAGCGGGAGGGCTATACAATGAGCAGTTCTTC.

The chain is built from TRBV10-1 and TRBJ2-2, with no clear D. There are 14 residues in the CDR3. V lost 4 bases, J lost 7 bases, and 13 bases lay in between. Germline values: CDR1 WNHNN, CDR2 SYGVQD (reference sequence). The CDR3 reads CASSGQAQNGELFF. The CDR3, as DNA: TGCGCCAGCAGTGGGCAGGCTCAGAACGGGGAGCTGTTTTTT.

This clone has more than one count but fewer than ten. V gene TRBV25-1 combines with J gene TRBJ2-7; D may be TRBD1 (5 bases). The CDR3 spans 13 residues. Trimming cost V 7 bases and J 6 bases, with 16 bases left between them. The germline CDR1 and CDR2 sequences are MGHDK and SYGVNS. The CDR3 spells CASTPTGRAEQYF. The CDR3 DNA is TGTGCCAGCACCCCCACGGGCAGGGCCGAGCAGTACTTC.

This chain connects TRBV5-6 to TRBJ1-3, with D uncertain. Germline V gene data show CDR1 as SGHDT and CDR2 as YYEEEE. V was shortened by 1 base and J by 0 bases, with 5 bases between the two germline ends. This CDR3 region has 14 residues. CDR3 protein: CASSLLGSGNTIYF. DNA of the CDR3: TGTGCCAGCAGCTTGCTGGGCTCTGGAAACACCATATATTTT.

The chain recombines TRBV6-5 with TRBJ1-1; 9 bases fit TRBD1. V dropped 0 bases and J dropped 1; count of bases not matched to a gene: 3. Germline loops: CDR1 MNHEY, CDR2 SVGAGI. The CDR3 runs 16 residues. The CDR3 protein is CASSYSRQGGNTEAFF. Here the CDR3 DNA reads TGTGCCAGCAGTTACTCGCGACAGGGGGGGAACACTGAAGCTTTCTTT.

The chain uses TRBV11-2 and TRBJ2-5, with D perhaps TRBD2 (5 bases). Trimming shortened V by 5 bases and J by 5 bases, and 12 bases separated the two germline ends. Germline V lookup: CDR1 SGHAT, CDR2 FQNNGV. The CDR3 length is 13 residues. CDR3 in amino acids: CASSLWRLETQYF. CDR3 in DNA: TGTGCCAGCAGCCTCTGGAGGTTGGAGACCCAGTACTTC. Using reference TRBV11-2 and TRBJ2-5 for the parts outside the CDR3, the full variable domain is EAGVAQSPRYKIIEKRQSVAFWCNPISGHATLYWYQQILGQGPKLLIQFQNNGVVDDSQLPKDRFSAERLKGVDSTLKIQPAKLEDSAVYLCASSLWRLETQYFGPGTRLLVL.

The rearrangement uses TRBV29-1 and TRBJ1-2, with 8 nucleotides matching TRBD1. The germline V gene has CDR1 SQVTM and CDR2 ANQGSEA. V trimming: 3 bases; J trimming: 6 bases; junction bases outside the gene matches: 3. The CDR3 runs to 12 residues. CDR3 bases: TGCAGCGTTGACGTGACAGGGGATGGCTACACCTTC. Its protein is CSVDVTGDGYTF.

This clone appeared once. The chain employs TRBV5-6 and TRBJ1-2; 9 bases match TRBD1. Germline lookup yields CDR1 SGHDT and CDR2 YYEEEE. This CDR3 has 12 residues. The CDR3 reads CASEQGAGGYTF. As DNA, the CDR3 is TGTGCTTCAGAACAGGGGGCGGGTGGCTACACCTTC.

CDR3 amino acids: CASSLGRRIYEQYV. The CDR3 nucleotides read TGTGCCAGCAGCTTAGGACGGAGGATCTACGAGCAGTACGTC. V usage is TRBV5-6 and J usage is TRBJ2-7, with a possible D match to TRBD2 (5 bases). This CDR3 comprises 14 residues. Germline V gives CDR1 SGHDT, CDR2 YYEEEE. V gave up 2 bases and J gave up 3 bases, with 12 bases separating them.